These 10 T cell receptor beta chains were all obtained from the same sample, sequenced in a study of cytomegalovirus exposure and HLA in healthy donors. Both 60 Vbeta primers and 13 Jbeta primers went into the PCR. The data were produced by immunoSEQ multiplex PCR, yet TCRdb's version contains in-frame clones alone and is incomplete. The sample yields 150,000 to 200,000 clones, roughly 80% seen once. Specimen: PBMCs. Every receptor here comes from a human donor in good health.

V gene TRBV5-4 combines with J gene TRBJ1-4; D is ambiguous. From germline, CDR1 is SGHNT and CDR2 YYREEE (reference sequence). This CDR3 spans 13 amino acids. Trimming stripped 4 bases from V and 6 bases from J, with 10 bases between. Here the CDR3 DNA reads TGTGCCAGCAGCGTAAGTGTAGATGAAAAACTGTTTTTT. Translating it yields CASSVSVDEKLFF.

In regard to this clone: At one boundary the junction diverges from the germline segment, which might be a read error. The chain combines TRBV6-6 with TRBJ1-1; D is uncertain. This CDR3 region has 15 residues. From germline, CDR1 is MNHNY and CDR2 SVGAGI (reference sequence). CDR3 in DNA: TGTGCCGGCAGTTACTCTCCAGAGGGGAACACTGAAGCTTTCTTT. This translates into CAGSYSPEGNTEAFF.

This chain links TRBV7-9 with TRBJ1-1; possibly TRBD1 for D (6 bases). This CDR3 region has 14 residues. Germline-derived CDR1 and CDR2 are SEHNR and FQNEAQ (reference sequence). V was cut by 5 bases and J by 1 base, with 11 bases left in between. In DNA, the CDR3 is TGTGCCAGCAGCCTACAGGGACAGAACACTGAAGCTTTCTTT. This sequence encodes CASSLQGQNTEAFF.

V usage is TRBV4-3 and J usage is TRBJ2-2; D is possibly TRBD2 (5 bases). V lost 1 base, J lost 0 bases, and 9 bases lay in between. Per the germline V gene, CDR1 is LGHNA and CDR2 is YSLEER. There are 16 residues in the CDR3. CDR3 in DNA: TGCGCCAGCAGCCAAGTCGGCGGGCCGAACACCGGGGAGCTGTTTTTT. Its translation is CASSQVGGPNTGELFF.

V usage is TRBV2 and J usage is TRBJ1-2, with 8 bases matching TRBD1. Losses at the gene ends were 6 bases for V and 4 bases for J; bases not matched to a gene: 10. From germline, CDR1 is SNHLY and CDR2 FYNNEI. The CDR3 spans 15 residues. The CDR3 DNA sequence: TGTGCCAGCAGGAACACGGGACAGGAGTTCTATGGCTACACCTTC. Encoded protein: CASRNTGQEFYGYTF.

The genes are TRBV4-1 and TRBJ2-1; D not certain. This CDR3 spans 12 amino acids. Trimming stripped 4 bases from V and 7 bases from J, with 8 bases between. From germline, CDR1 is MGHRA and CDR2 YSYEKL. DNA of the CDR3: TGCGCCAGCAGCCCGGCCGGGAATGAGCAGTTCTTC. Amino acids: CASSPAGNEQFF.

The chain has TRBV10-3 and TRBJ2-5; D is undetermined. The CDR3 covers 12 residues. The V end was cut by 4 bases, the J end by 2 bases, with 5 bases between. CDR1 ENHRY and CDR2 SYGVKD come from the germline V gene. This CDR3 is CAISATQETQYF. The CDR3 coding sequence is TGTGCCATCAGTGCTACTCAAGAGACCCAGTACTTC.

The chain links TRBV27 to TRBJ1-1; TRBD1 agrees at 8 bases. CDR1 is MNHEY and CDR2 is SMNVEV in the germline V gene (reference sequence). The CDR3 extends over 15 amino acids. Trimming at V came to 5 bases and at J to 4 bases, leaving 9 bases not matched to a gene. The CDR3 DNA reads as TGTGCCAGCAGTCACCGACAGGGGAGGAGCACTGAAGCTTTCTTT. Amino acid sequence: CASSHRQGRSTEAFF.

This clone has a single count. The V call is TRBV5-1, the J call TRBJ1-1; D is possibly TRBD1 (5 bases). The germline CDR1 and CDR2 sequences are SGHRS and YFSETQ. The CDR3 runs 13 residues. Trimming stripped 0 bases from V and 4 bases from J, with 7 bases between. CDR3 DNA: TGCGCCAGCAGCTTGGGACAGATCACTGAAGCTTTCTTT. Encoded protein: CASSLGQITEAFF.

The chain employs TRBV5-1 and TRBJ2-2, with TRBD2 matching over 12 bases. The CDR3 runs 17 residues. The V gene end was trimmed by 4 bases and the J gene end by 7 bases; junction bases not matched to a gene: 11. Germline-derived CDR1 and CDR2 are SGHRS and YFSETQ. The CDR3 loop is CASSDSSGGAFGGELFF. The CDR3, as DNA: TGCGCCAGCAGCGACTCTAGCGGGGGGGCTTTTGGCGGGGAGCTGTTTTTT.